The T cell receptor (beta chain) described here comes from a study of beta chain features in type 1 diabetes. Regarding the study as a whole: Moderate yet significant TCRB CDR3 shortening was seen in Type 1 diabetes patients in all four CD4+ subsets. There was no resolution here of whether HLA type influences TCRB rearrangement.

Trimming shortened V by 8 bases and J by 2 bases, and 13 bases separated the two germline ends. This CDR3 spans 13 amino acids. Germline V lookup: CDR1 MDHEN, CDR2 SYDVKM. The sequenced template was cDNA made from the entire isolated RNA. Sequencing used immunoSEQ multiplex PCR; TCRdb keeps in-frame clones, though not all of them. The sample has 250,000 or so clones; approximately 20% are singletons. In its sample, this clone was seen a few times. Its cognate antigen is unknown. Material for sequencing was naive CD4+ T cells from blood. The clonotype comes from a middle-aged woman with type 1 diabetes. The chain is built from TRBV28 and TRBJ2-7; no clear D gene. Written as DNA, the CDR3 is TGTGCCAGCCTCCAGCGTCCCACCTACGAGCAGTACTTC. It is translated as CASLQRPTYEQYF.